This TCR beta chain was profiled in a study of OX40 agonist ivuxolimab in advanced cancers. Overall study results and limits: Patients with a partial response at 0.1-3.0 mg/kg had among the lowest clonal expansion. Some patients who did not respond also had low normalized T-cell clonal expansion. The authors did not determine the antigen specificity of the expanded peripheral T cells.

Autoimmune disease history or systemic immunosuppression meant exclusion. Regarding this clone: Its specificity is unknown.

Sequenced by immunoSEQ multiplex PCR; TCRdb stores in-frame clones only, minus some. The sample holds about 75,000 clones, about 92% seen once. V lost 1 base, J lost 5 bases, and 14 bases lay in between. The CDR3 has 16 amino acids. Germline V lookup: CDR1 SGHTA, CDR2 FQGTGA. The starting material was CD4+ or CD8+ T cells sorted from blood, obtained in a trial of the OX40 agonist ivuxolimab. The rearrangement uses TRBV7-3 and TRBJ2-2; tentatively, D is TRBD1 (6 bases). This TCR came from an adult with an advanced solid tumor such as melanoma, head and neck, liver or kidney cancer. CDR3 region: CASSLSWGRYTGELFF. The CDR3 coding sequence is TGTGCCAGCAGCTTAAGTTGGGGGCGTTATACCGGGGAGCTGTTTTTT.